The 26 T cell receptor beta chains given below trace back to one sample, sequenced in a study of OX40 agonist ivuxolimab in advanced cancers. Method: immunoSEQ multiplex PCR; TCRdb's copy keeps in-frame clones and lacks some. The sample records about 28,000 clones, 80% being singletons. The sample in question was CD4+ or CD8+ T cells sorted from blood, obtained in a trial of the OX40 agonist ivuxolimab. These receptors were obtained from an adult with an advanced solid tumor such as melanoma, head and neck, liver or kidney cancer.

In its sample, this clone was seen a few times. The chain has TRBV4-1 and TRBJ1-2, with D uncertain. The germline CDR1 and CDR2 sequences are MGHRA and YSYEKL. The CDR3 has 16 amino acids. Between the trimmed V and J ends, which lost 3 bases and 8 bases, there was a span of 22 bases. CDR3 nucleotide sequence: TGCGCCAGCAGCCAGTCGCCCGGATCCCTGTTGGAAGGCTACACCTTC. It encodes CASSQSPGSLLEGYTF.

This chain connects TRBV7-9 to TRBJ2-7; D ambiguous. This CDR3 comprises 12 residues. Trimming took 5 bases from V and 7 from J, leaving 12 bases between them. CDR1 SEHNR and CDR2 FQNEAQ come from the germline V gene (reference sequence). The CDR3 is CASSPPVWEQYF. CDR3 DNA: TGTGCCAGCAGCCCCCCCGTGTGGGAGCAGTACTTC.

The V call is TRBV6-1, the J call TRBJ2-7; D remains ambiguous. The V end was cut by 5 bases, the J end by 2 bases, with 13 bases between. The CDR3 extends over 14 amino acids. Germline CDR1 reads MNHNS; CDR2 reads SASEGT. The DNA for the CDR3 is TGTGCCAGCAGTATGTTAGGTCCAGCCTACGAGCAGTACTTC. It is translated as CASSMLGPAYEQYF.

This chain uses TRBV4-3 with TRBJ2-7; tentative D call: TRBD2 (6 bases). CDR3 length: 15 residues. The germline V and J ends were trimmed by 3 bases and 0 bases, with 12 bases remaining between them. Per germline, CDR1 LGHNA and CDR2 YSLEER. CDR3: CASSQYIGSSYEQYF. The CDR3 DNA is TGCGCCAGCAGCCAGTATATCGGGAGCTCCTACGAGCAGTACTTC.

The chain employs TRBV6-5 and TRBJ1-1; a weak D match, TRBD1 (5 bases). Germline assignment: CDR1 MNHEY and CDR2 SVGAGI. This CDR3 has 14 amino acids. V gave up 6 bases and J gave up 0 bases, with 11 bases separating them. In DNA, the CDR3 is TGTGCCAGCAGCCAAGGACACCTGAACACTGAAGCTTTCTTT. As protein: CASSQGHLNTEAFF.

Concerning this clone: Other DNA sequences within the sample encode an identical CDR3. The chain employs TRBV7-9 and TRBJ2-2; TRBD1 matches at 7 bases. Trimming cost V 5 bases and J 4 bases; bases outside gene matches: 7. This CDR3 region has 15 residues. CDR1 and CDR2 from the germline V gene are SEHNR and FQNEAQ (reference sequence). The CDR3 reads CASSLQGTGTGELFF. CDR3 nucleotides: TGTGCCAGCAGCCTACAGGGGACCGGCACCGGGGAGCTGTTTTTT.

This chain uses TRBV9 with TRBJ2-1; D may be TRBD1 (6 bases). Germline-derived CDR1 and CDR2 are SGDLS and YYNGEE. The ends were cut back, 0 bases at V and 4 bases at J, with 14 bases in the middle. This CDR3 has 16 residues. The CDR3: CASSVGGGHPYNEQFF. CDR3 DNA: TGTGCCAGCAGCGTAGGTGGGGGCCACCCGTACAATGAGCAGTTCTTC. Complete variable domain (other parts from reference TRBV9 and TRBJ2-1): DSGVTQTPKHLITATGQRVTLRCSPRSGDLSVYWYQQSLDQGLQFLIQYYNGEERAKGNILERFSAQQFPDLHSELNLSSLELGDSALYFCASSVGGGHPYNEQFFGPGTRLTVL.

The chain joins TRBV13 to TRBJ2-2, with TRBD1 matching over 9 bases. Germline V gene data show CDR1 as PRHDT and CDR2 as FYEKMQ (reference sequence). With V trimmed by 5 bases and J by 4 bases, 5 bases remained unmatched. The CDR3 is made up of 15 amino acids. The CDR3 here is CASSPPGQGTGELFF. Written as DNA, the CDR3 is TGTGCCAGCAGCCCGCCGGGACAGGGCACCGGGGAGCTGTTTTTT.

The chain links TRBV12-5 to TRBJ1-2; possibly TRBD1 for D (6 bases). V was clipped by 1 base and J by 4 bases, with 7 bases between them. Germline CDR1 is LGHNT and CDR2 is FRNRAP. There are 13 residues in the CDR3. CDR3 in amino acids: CASGLGTAYGYTF. As DNA, the CDR3 is TGTGCTAGTGGTTTGGGGACAGCCTATGGCTACACCTTC.

The chain has TRBV5-6 and TRBJ1-2, with 8 bases that match TRBD1. Germline CDR1 is SGHDT and CDR2 is YYEEEE. The V gene end was trimmed by 6 bases and the J gene end by 4 bases; junction bases not matched to a gene: 8. The CDR3 extends over 14 amino acids. Here the CDR3 reads CASNQGARSYGYTF. CDR3 nucleotide sequence: TGTGCCAGCAACCAGGGGGCGCGTAGCTATGGCTACACCTTC.

The chain has TRBV9 and TRBJ2-3; D could derive from TRBD1 or TRBD2 (5 bases each). CDR1 is SGDLS, CDR2 YYNGEE, per germline. The CDR3 covers 15 residues. Trimming removed 0 bases from V and 1 base from J, with 9 bases in between. CDR3 region: CASSVVGTRTDTQYF. Here the CDR3 DNA reads TGTGCCAGCAGCGTAGTTGGGACCCGCACAGATACGCAGTATTTT.

This rearrangement joins TRBV7-9 to TRBJ2-7, with TRBD1 identical over 10 bases. The CDR3 is 17 amino acids. V trimming: 1 base; J trimming: 4 bases; junction bases outside the gene matches: 10. CDR1 SEHNR and CDR2 FQNEAQ come from the germline V gene (reference sequence). CDR3: CASSLEPGQGKPYEQYF. CDR3 bases: TGTGCCAGCAGCTTAGAACCGGGACAGGGGAAACCTTACGAGCAGTACTTC.

This chain connects TRBV5-6 to TRBJ2-5; 13 bases align to TRBD2. This CDR3 has 16 amino acids. V trimming: 1 base; J trimming: 1 base; junction bases outside the gene matches: 1. Germline CDR1 reads SGHDT; CDR2 reads YYEEEE. In DNA, the CDR3 is TGTGCCAGCAGCTTGTGGACTAGCGGGGGCCAAGAGACCCAGTACTTC. Its translation: CASSLWTSGGQETQYF.

The V and J genes are TRBV6-5 and TRBJ2-1, with TRBD1 matching over 7 bases. The length of the CDR3 is 13 residues. V dropped 5 bases and J dropped 7; count of bases not matched to a gene: 5. CDR1 and CDR2 (germline): MNHEY, SVGAGI. The CDR3, as DNA: TGTGCCAGCAGTGTTGACAGGGCAAATGAGCAGTTCTTC. Translated, it gives CASSVDRANEQFF.

The chain links TRBV5-6 to TRBJ2-3; 9 bases are shared with TRBD1. V lost 1 base to trimming and J lost 5 bases; unmatched junction nucleotides: 5. CDR1 SGHDT and CDR2 YYEEEE come from the germline V gene. The CDR3 contains 15 residues. The CDR3 loop is CASSLYRGRRDTQYF. Here the CDR3 DNA reads TGTGCCAGCAGCTTGTACAGGGGGCGTAGAGATACGCAGTATTTT.

The CDR3: CASSSLWGAYNEQFF. DNA for the CDR3: TGTGCCAGCAGCTCCCTCTGGGGGGCCTACAATGAGCAGTTCTTC. The chain employs TRBV13 and TRBJ2-1, with a tentative D call TRBD2 (6 bases). V dropped 4 bases and J dropped 2 bases, with 12 bases sitting between them. CDR3 size: 15 residues. Germline CDR1 reads PRHDT; CDR2 reads FYEKMQ (reference sequence).

This clone ranks as medium-sized. This chain links TRBV4-2 with TRBJ2-7; D ambiguous. The V and J ends lost 1 base and 7 bases respectively, with 5 bases between them. The CDR3 loop spans 11 amino acids. From germline, CDR1 is LGHNA and CDR2 YNFKEQ. CDR3 in amino acids: CASSQGAEQYF. As DNA, the CDR3 is TGTGCCAGCAGCCAAGGGGCAGAGCAGTACTTC.

This clone was observed a single time. The chain uses TRBV27 and TRBJ2-7; TRBD1 matches at 7 bases. The CDR3 covers 14 residues. Germline CDR1 MNHEY, CDR2 SMNVEV (reference sequence). Trimming took 2 bases from V and 3 from J; bases not matched to a gene: 4. The CDR3 DNA reads as TGTGCCAGCAGTTTACCGGGACAGATCTACGAGCAGTACTTC. Encoded protein: CASSLPGQIYEQYF.

This clone occurred a few times. This chain uses TRBV27 with TRBJ2-2, with D unclear. V lost 3 bases, J lost 3 bases, and 11 bases lay in between. Germline lookup yields CDR1 MNHEY and CDR2 SMNVEV (reference sequence). The CDR3 has 15 amino acids. The DNA of the CDR3 is TGTGCCAGCAGTTTGTTTCAGCAGTACACCGGGGAGCTGTTTTTT. This encodes CASSLFQQYTGELFF.

The chain uses TRBV11-3 and TRBJ2-5; D ambiguous. The germline V gene encodes CDR1 SGHNT and CDR2 YENEEA. The CDR3 contains 12 residues. V was pared by 3 bases and J by 4 bases, with 6 bases between. The CDR3 DNA follows: TGTGCCAGCAGCTTTGTGGGAGAGACCCAGTACTTC. This encodes CASSFVGETQYF.

The chain combines TRBV4-3 with TRBJ2-5; D not certain. The V end lost 0 bases, the J end lost 6 bases, and 14 bases lay between the germline ends. In germline, CDR1 is LGHNA, CDR2 YSLEER. CDR3 length equals 15 residues. CDR3 sequence reads: CASSQDKIQRKTQYF. CDR3 coding DNA: TGCGCCAGCAGCCAAGACAAAATCCAGAGAAAGACCCAGTACTTC.

This chain uses TRBV19 with TRBJ2-3; 8 bases are shared with TRBD1. V lost 10 bases, J lost 5 bases, and 5 bases stayed unmatched. Germline assignment: CDR1 LNHDA and CDR2 SQIVND (reference sequence). The CDR3 loop spans 12 amino acids. This CDR3 reads CATRQGQDTQYF. The DNA for the CDR3 is TGTGCCACCAGACAGGGGCAAGATACGCAGTATTTT. The full variable domain, rest sourced from reference TRBV19 and TRBJ2-3, is DGGITQSPKYLFRKEGQNVTLSCEQNLNHDAMYWYRQDPGQGLRLIYYSQIVNDFQKGDIAEGYSVSREKKESFPLTVTSAQKNPTAFYLCATRQGQDTQYFGPGTRLTVL.

CDR3 nucleotides: TGTGCCAGTAGTTGGGACTCGGACGCCCCATCTGAGCAGTTCTTC. This codes for CASSWDSDAPSEQFF. This chain uses TRBV19 with TRBJ2-1; D may be TRBD2 (6 bases). The CDR3 sequence is 15 residues long. The V end was cut by 5 bases, the J end by 9 bases, with 20 bases between. Germline values: CDR1 LNHDA, CDR2 SQIVND (reference sequence).

In its sample, this clone was seen a few times. The chain carries TRBV7-6 and TRBJ2-1; 8 bases match TRBD2. The CDR3 length is 15 residues. The trim removed 7 bases at V and 5 bases at J, leaving 10 bases unmatched. CDR1 is SGHVS, CDR2 FNYEAQ, per germline. Written as DNA, the CDR3 is TGTGCCAGCACCACGGGGGGGAGGGGCGACAATGAGCAGTTCTTC. Translating it yields CASTTGGRGDNEQFF. The full variable domain, completed using reference TRBV7-6 and TRBJ2-1, is GAGVSQSPRYKVTKRGQDVALRCDPISGHVSLYWYRQALGQGPEFLTYFNYEAQQDKSGLPNDRFSAERPEGSISTLTIQRTEQRDSAMYRCASTTGGRGDNEQFFGPGTRLTVL.

The chain employs TRBV27 and TRBJ1-1, with 11 bases lining up with TRBD1. Germline loops: CDR1 MNHEY, CDR2 SMNVEV (reference sequence). J was trimmed by 5 bases and V by 6 bases; bases with no gene match: 8. This CDR3 is 15 amino acids long. The chain's CDR3 is CASRPGTGGLTEAFF. CDR3 sequence (DNA): TGTGCCAGCAGACCCGGGACAGGGGGATTGACTGAAGCTTTCTTT.

The chain combines TRBV6-5 with TRBJ2-7; TRBD2 matches at 7 bases. Germline values: CDR1 MNHEY, CDR2 SVGAGI. CDR3 length equals 12 residues. V gave up 2 bases and J gave up 7 bases; unmatched junction bases: 2. Here the CDR3 DNA reads TGTGCCAGCAGTTACCCCGGGGGGGAGCAGTACTTC. The encoded protein is CASSYPGGEQYF.